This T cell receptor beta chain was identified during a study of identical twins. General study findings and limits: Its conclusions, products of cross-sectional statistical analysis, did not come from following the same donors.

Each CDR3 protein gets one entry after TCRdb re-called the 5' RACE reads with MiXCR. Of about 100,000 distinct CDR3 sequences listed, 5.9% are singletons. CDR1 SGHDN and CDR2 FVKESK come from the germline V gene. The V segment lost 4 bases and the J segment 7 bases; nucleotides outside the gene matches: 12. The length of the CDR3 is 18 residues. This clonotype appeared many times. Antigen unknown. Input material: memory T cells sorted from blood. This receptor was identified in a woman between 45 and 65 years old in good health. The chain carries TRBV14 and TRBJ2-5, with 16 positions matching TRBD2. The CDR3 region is CASSPPPGLAGGLGTQYF. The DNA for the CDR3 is TGTGCCAGCAGCCCCCCTCCGGGACTAGCGGGAGGGCTCGGGACCCAGTACTTC. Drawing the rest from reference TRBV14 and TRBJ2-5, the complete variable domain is EAGVTQFPSHSVIEKGQTVTLRCDPISGHDNLYWYRRVMGKEIKFLLHFVKESKQDESGMPNNRFLAERTGGTYSTLKVQPAELEDSGVYFCASSPPPGLAGGLGTQYFGPGTRLLVL.